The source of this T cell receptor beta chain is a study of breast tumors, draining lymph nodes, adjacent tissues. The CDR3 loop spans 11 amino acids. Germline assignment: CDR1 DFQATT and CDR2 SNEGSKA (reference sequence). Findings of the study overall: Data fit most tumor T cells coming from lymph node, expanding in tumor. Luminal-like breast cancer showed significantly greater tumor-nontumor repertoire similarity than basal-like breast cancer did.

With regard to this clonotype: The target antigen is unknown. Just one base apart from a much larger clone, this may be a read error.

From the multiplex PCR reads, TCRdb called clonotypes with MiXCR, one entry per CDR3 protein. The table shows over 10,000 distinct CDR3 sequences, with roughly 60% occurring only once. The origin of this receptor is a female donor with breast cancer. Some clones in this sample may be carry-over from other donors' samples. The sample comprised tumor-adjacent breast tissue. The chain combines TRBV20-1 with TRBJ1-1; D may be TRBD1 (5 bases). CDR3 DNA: TGCAGTGAGGCAGGGAACACTGAAGCTTCCTTT. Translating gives CSEAGNTEASF.